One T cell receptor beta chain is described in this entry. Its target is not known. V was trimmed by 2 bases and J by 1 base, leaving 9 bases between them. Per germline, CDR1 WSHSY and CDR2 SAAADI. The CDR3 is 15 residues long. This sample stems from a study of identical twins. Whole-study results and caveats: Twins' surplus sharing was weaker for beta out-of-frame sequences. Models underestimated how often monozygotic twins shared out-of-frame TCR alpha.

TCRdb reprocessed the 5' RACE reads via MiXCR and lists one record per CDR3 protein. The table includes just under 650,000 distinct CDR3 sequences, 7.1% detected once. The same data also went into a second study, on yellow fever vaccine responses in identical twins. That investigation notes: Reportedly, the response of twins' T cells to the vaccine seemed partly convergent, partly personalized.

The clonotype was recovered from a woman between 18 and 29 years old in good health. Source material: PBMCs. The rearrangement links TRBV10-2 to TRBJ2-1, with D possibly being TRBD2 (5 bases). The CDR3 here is CASSEGRVSYNEQFF. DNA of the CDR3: TGCGCCAGCAGTGAGGGGCGGGTATCCTACAATGAGCAGTTCTTC.